This T cell receptor (beta chain) was retrieved from a study of T-cell memory formation after mild COVID-19. Study-wide background: TCR clusters were largely donor specific. Notes on the study in general: The study detected some responding clones in pre-infection memory, suggesting cross-reactive memory joined.

This clonotype was counted between two and nine times. Its antigen is unidentified. CDR1 and CDR2 from the germline V gene are LGHNA and YSLEER. Trimming took off 0 bases at V and 2 bases at J, with 5 bases between the two ends. This CDR3 has 13 residues. TCR alpha and TCR beta cDNA libraries carrying sample barcodes and UMIs came from 5'RACE with constant-segment primers. TCRdb called the 5' RACE reads again in MiXCR, with one record for every CDR3 protein. The table records 250,000 to 350,000 distinct CDR3 sequences, roughly a fifth of them present only once. This TCR came from a young man who had mild COVID-19 (a few samples of this study predate the infection). Cell type and time point are not known. Material for sequencing was PBMCs or a T cell subset sorted from them (not recorded which). The V call is TRBV4-3, the J call TRBJ2-7; D call uncertain. CDR3 protein: CASSQERAYEQYF. In DNA, the CDR3 is TGCGCCAGCAGCCAAGAAAGAGCCTACGAGCAGTACTTC.